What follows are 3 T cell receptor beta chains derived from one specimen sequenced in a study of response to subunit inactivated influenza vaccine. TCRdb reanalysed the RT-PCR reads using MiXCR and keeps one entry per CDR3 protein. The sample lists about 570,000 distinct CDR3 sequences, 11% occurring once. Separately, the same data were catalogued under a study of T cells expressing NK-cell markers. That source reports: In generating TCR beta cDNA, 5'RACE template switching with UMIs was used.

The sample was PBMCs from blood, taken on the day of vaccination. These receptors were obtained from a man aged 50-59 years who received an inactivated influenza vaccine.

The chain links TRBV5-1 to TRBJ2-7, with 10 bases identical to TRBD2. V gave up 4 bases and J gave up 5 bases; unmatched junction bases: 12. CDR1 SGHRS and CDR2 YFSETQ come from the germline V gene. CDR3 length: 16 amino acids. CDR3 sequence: CASSLLGASGSHEQYF. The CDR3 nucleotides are TGCGCCAGCAGCCTCCTAGGGGCTAGCGGGAGCCACGAGCAGTACTTC.

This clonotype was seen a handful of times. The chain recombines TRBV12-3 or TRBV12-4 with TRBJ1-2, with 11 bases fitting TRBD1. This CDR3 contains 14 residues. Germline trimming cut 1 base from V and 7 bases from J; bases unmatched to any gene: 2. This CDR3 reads CASSLVGQGAGYTF. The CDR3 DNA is TGTGCCAGCAGTTTAGTCGGACAGGGGGCTGGCTACACCTTC.

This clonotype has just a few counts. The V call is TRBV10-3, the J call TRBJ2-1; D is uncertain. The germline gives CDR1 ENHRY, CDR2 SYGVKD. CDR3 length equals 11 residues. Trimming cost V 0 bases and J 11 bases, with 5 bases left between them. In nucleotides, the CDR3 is TGTGCCATCAGTGAGTCAGGAAAGCAGTTCTTC. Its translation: CAISESGKQFF.